This T cell receptor beta chain was recovered during a study of T-cell memory formation after mild COVID-19. Study-wide background: TCR clusters showed largely donor specificity.

The 5'RACE method, run with constant-segment primers, produced TCR alpha and TCR beta cDNA libraries (carrying sample barcodes and UMIs). TCRdb used MiXCR to reprocess the 5' RACE reads, holding one entry per CDR3 protein. This sample has fewer than 350,000 distinct CDR3 sequences; 14% occur once, and the top ten carry roughly a fifth. In its sample, this clonotype was seen a few times. Its target is not known. Between the trimmed V and J ends, which lost 3 bases and 4 bases, there was a span of 18 bases. The CDR3 has 16 amino acids. Per the germline V gene, CDR1 is MGHDK and CDR2 is SYGVNS. Whole-study results and caveats: Clonal second-wave expansions that peaked on day 37 had unconfirmed SARS-CoV-2 specificity. The finding that pre-infection memory included some responding clones suggested that cross-reactive memory joined.

The sample taken for sequencing was PBMCs or a T cell subset sorted from them (not recorded which). The source of this sequence is a man aged 18 to 35 who had mild COVID-19 (a few samples of this study predate the infection). Cell type and time point are not known. The rearrangement links TRBV25-1 to TRBJ2-5, with D perhaps TRBD1 (5 bases). CDR3 sequence (DNA): TGTGCCAGCAGTGAGACCAGGGCCAGGTTGGCAGAGACCCAGTACTTC. As protein: CASSETRARLAETQYF.